This T cell receptor beta chain was obtained from a study of T cells in Graves' hyperthyroidism and ophthalmopathy. The TCR beta CDR3 regions underwent amplification using RNA transcripts as the source. The study used the HTBI primer set for a first-round RT-PCR of the TCR CDR3. MiXCR, run by TCRdb on the multiplex PCR reads, gives a single entry per CDR3 protein. The data hold 450,000 to 600,000 distinct CDR3 sequences, with approximately 15% observed a single time. This clonotype was seen repeatedly, ten times or more. Uncontrolled infection, other autoimmune disease, pregnancy or lactation disqualified patients from enrolment. In making diagnoses, clinical symptoms, serum thyroxine and TRAb, thyroid ultrasound and orbital computed tomography were all used. Source material for PBMCs was 10 ml fresh peripheral blood. Germline V lookup: CDR1 WSHSY, CDR2 SAAADI. V was clipped by 0 bases and J by 5 bases; unmatched bases: 6. The length of the CDR3 is 17 residues.

The chain carries TRBV10-2 and TRBJ2-7, with 14 bases identical to TRBD2. The sequenced sample consisted of blood. This sequence was found in a woman aged 40 to 55 with Graves' hyperthyroidism. The CDR3 DNA reads as TGCGCCAGCAGTGAGTCCAGACTAGCGGGAGGGCCTGACGAGCAGTACTTC. Amino acid sequence: CASSESRLAGGPDEQYF.